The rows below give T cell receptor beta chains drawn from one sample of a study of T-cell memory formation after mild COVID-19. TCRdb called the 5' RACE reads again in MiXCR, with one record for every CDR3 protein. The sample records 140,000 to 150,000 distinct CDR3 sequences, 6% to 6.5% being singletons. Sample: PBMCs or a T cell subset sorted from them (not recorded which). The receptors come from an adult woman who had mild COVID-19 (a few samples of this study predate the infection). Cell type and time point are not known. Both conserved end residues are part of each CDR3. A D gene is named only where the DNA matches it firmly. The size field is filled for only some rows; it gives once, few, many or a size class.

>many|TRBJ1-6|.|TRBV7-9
CASSLARGDNSPLHF
TGTGCCAGCAGCTTAGCGCGGGGGGATAATTCACCCCTCCACTTT
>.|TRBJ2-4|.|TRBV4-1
CASSQEGGPKNIQYF
TGCGCCAGCAGCCAAGAGGGGGGGCCCAAAAACATTCAGTACTTC
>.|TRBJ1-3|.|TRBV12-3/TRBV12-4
CASSKDSNSGNTIYF
TGTGCCAGCAGTAAGGACAGTAACTCTGGAAACACCATATATTTT
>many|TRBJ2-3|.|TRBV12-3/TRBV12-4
CASSLGPTQYF
TGTGCCAGCAGTTTGGGGCCCACGCAGTATTTT
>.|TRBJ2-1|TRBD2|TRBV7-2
CASSFPLAGGNEQFF
TGTGCCAGCAGCTTCCCCCTAGCGGGAGGCAATGAGCAGTTCTTC
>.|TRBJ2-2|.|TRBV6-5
CASSYGTYANTGELFF
TGTGCCAGCAGTTACGGTACCTACGCGAACACCGGGGAGCTGTTTTTT
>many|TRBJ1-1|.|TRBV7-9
CASSLELTATEAFF
TGTGCCAGCAGCTTAGAGCTGACAGCCACTGAAGCTTTCTTT
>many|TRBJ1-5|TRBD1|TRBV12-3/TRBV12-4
CASRRQGFGNQPQHF
TGTGCCAGCAGACGACAGGGATTTGGCAATCAGCCCCAGCATTTT
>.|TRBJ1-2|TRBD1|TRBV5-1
CASSVIGQGNYGYTF
TGCGCCAGCAGCGTTATCGGACAGGGGAACTATGGCTACACCTTC
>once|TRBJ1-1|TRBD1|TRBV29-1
CSGRQGATEALF
TGCAGCGGCCGACAGGGTGCCACTGAAGCTCTCTTT
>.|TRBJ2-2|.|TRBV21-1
CASSKQSPQGDEEELFF
TGTGCCAGCAGCAAACAGAGTCCTCAGGGGGATGAAGAGGAGCTGTTTTTT
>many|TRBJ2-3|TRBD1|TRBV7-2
CASSTTGTGGVTQYF
TGTGCCAGCAGCACTACCGGGACAGGGGGCGTTACGCAGTATTTT
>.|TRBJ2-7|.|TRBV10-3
CAISRSNYEQYF
TGTGCCATCTCGAGGAGCAACTACGAGCAGTACTTC
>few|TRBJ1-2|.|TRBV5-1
CASSSTPGSGYTF
TGCGCCAGCAGCTCAACCCCGGGGTCGGGCTACACCTTC
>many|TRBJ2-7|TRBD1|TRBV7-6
CASSRDRGLTYEQYF
TGTGCCAGCAGCAGAGACAGGGGGCTAACCTACGAGCAGTACTTC
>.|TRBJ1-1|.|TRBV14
CASSQGGGVRNTEAFF
TGTGCCAGCAGCCAAGGCGGGGGTGTACGGAACACTGAAGCTTTCTTT
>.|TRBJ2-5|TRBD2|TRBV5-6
CASSREGTQYF
TGTGCCAGCAGCCGGGAGGGGACCCAGTACTTC
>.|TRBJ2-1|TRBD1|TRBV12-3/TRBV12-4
CASSFLGQPFF
TGTGCCAGCAGTTTCTTGGGACAGCCGTTCTTC
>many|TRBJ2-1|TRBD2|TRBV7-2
CASSPQLAGGANEQFF
TGTGCCAGCAGCCCGCAACTAGCGGGAGGAGCAAATGAGCAGTTCTTC
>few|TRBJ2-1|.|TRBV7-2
CASSLAVEGLRNEQFF
TGTGCCAGCAGCTTAGCGGTGGAAGGACTACGCAATGAGCAGTTCTTC
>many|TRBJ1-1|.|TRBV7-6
CASSSYRDTEAFF
TGTGCCAGCAGTTCTTACAGGGACACTGAAGCTTTCTTT
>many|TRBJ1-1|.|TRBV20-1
CSARTRGRYRNTEAFF
TGCAGTGCTAGGACCCGGGGAAGGTATAGGAACACTGAAGCTTTCTTT
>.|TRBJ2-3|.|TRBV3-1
CASSQGAQLSADTQYF
TGTGCCAGCAGCCAAGGGGCGCAGCTGTCGGCAGATACGCAGTATTTT
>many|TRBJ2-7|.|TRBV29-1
CSVESSHGVEQYF
TGCAGCGTTGAAAGCTCCCACGGCGTCGAGCAGTACTTC